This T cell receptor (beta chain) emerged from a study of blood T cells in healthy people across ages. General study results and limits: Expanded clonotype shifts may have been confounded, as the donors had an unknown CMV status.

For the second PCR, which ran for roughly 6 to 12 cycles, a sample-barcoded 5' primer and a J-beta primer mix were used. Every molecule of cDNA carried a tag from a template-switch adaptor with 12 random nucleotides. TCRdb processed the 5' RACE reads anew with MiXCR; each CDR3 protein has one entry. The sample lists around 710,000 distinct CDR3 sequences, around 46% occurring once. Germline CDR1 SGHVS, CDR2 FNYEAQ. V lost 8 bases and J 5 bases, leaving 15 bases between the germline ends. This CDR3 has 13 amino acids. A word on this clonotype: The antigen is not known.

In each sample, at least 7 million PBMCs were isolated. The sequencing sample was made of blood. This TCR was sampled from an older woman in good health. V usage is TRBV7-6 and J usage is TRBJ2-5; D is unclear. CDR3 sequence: CASSPGEYETQYF. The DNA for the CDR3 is TGTGCCAGCTCCCCTGGGGAATACGAGACCCAGTACTTC.